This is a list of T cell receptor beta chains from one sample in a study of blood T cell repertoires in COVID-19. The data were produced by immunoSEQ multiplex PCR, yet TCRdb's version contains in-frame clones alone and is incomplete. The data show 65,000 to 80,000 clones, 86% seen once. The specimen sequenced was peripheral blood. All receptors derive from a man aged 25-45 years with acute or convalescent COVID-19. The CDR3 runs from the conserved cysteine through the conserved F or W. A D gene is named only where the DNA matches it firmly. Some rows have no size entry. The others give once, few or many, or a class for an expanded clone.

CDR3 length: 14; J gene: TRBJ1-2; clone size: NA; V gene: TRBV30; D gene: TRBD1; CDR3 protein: CAWSKTGGFDGYTF; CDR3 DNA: TGTGCCTGGAGCAAGACAGGGGGTTTCGATGGCTACACCTTC
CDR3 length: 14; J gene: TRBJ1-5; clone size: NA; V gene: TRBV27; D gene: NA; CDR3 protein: CASSPRVSNQPQHF; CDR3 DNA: TGTGCCAGCAGTCCCAGGGTTAGCAATCAGCCCCAGCATTTT
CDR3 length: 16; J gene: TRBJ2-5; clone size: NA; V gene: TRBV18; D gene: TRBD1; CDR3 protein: CASSSWTGGVQETQYF; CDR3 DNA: TGTGCCAGCTCATCTTGGACAGGGGGGGTTCAAGAGACCCAGTACTTC
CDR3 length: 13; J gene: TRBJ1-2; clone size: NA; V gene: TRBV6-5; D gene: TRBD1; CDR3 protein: CASSIDRGYGYTF; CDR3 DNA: TGTGCCAGCAGCATTGACAGGGGGTATGGCTACACCTTC
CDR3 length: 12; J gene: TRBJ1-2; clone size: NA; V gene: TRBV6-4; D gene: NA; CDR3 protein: CASSDSQVSYTF; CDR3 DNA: TGTGCCAGCAGTGACTCACAGGTTTCCTACACCTTC
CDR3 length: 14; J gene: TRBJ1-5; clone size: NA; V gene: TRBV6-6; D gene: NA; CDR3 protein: CASSSRGGNQPQHF; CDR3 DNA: TGTGCCAGCAGTTCCAGGGGTGGCAATCAGCCCCAGCATTTT
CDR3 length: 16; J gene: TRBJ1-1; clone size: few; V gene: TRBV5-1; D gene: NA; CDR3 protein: CASSPEAGALNTEAFF; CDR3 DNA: TGCGCCAGCAGCCCGGAGGCAGGAGCACTGAACACTGAAGCTTTCTTT
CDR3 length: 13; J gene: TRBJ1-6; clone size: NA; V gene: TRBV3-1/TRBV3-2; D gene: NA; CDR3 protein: CASSPDDRSPLHF; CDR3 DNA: TGTGCCAGCAGCCCCGACGACAGATCACCCCTCCACTTT
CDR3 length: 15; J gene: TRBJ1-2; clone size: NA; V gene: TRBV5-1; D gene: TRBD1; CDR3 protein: CASSLGTGAFYGYTF; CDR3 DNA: TGCGCCAGCAGCTTGGGGACAGGAGCTTTTTACGGCTACACCTTC
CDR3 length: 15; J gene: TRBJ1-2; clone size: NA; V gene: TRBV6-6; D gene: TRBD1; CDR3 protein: CASSSPGQGTDGYTF; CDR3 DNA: TGTGCCAGCAGTAGTCCGGGACAGGGTACTGACGGCTACACCTTC
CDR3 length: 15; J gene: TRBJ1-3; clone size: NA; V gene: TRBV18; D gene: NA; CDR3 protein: CASSPNQGQGNTIYF; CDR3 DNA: TGTGCCAGCTCACCTAATCAGGGCCAAGGAAACACCATATATTTT
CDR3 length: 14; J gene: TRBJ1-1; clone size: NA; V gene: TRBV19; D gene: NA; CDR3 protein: CASSLRDYDTEAFF; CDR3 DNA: TGTGCCAGTAGCCTCCGGGATTATGACACTGAAGCTTTCTTT
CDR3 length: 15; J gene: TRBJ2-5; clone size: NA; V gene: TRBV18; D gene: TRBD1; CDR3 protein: CASSPRDSPGETQYF; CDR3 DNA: TGTGCCAGCTCACCCCGGGACAGTCCGGGAGAGACCCAGTACTTC
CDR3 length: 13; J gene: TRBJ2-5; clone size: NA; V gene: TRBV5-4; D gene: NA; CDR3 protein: CASSRQDQETQYF; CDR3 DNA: TGTGCCAGCAGCAGACAGGACCAAGAGACCCAGTACTTC
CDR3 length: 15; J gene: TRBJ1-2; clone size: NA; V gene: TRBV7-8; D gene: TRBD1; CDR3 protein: CASSLYLTGERGYTF; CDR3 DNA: TGTGCCAGCAGCCTCTACCTGACAGGGGAGCGAGGCTACACCTTC
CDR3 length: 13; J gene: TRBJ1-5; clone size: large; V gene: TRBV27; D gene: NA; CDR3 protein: CASSVDSPPPQHF; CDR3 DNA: TGTGCCAGCAGTGTTGACAGCCCTCCGCCCCAGCATTTT
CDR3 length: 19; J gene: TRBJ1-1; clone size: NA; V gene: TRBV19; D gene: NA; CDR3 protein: CASSILIVWGANKGTEAFF; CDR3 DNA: TGTGCCAGTAGTATTTTAATAGTCTGGGGCGCGAATAAGGGCACTGAAGCTTTCTTT
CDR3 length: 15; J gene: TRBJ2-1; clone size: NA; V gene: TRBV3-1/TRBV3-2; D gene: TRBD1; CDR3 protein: CASSNSGTGYNEQFF; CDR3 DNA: TGTGCCAGCAGCAATTCCGGGACAGGGTACAATGAGCAGTTCTTC
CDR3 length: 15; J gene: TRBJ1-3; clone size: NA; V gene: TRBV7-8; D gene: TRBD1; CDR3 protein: CASSFKQGDGNTIYF; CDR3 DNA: TGTGCCAGCAGCTTCAAACAGGGGGACGGAAACACCATATATTTT
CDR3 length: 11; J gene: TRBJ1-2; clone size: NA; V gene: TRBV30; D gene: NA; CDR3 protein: CAWSVRKTANF; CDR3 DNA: TGTGCCTGGAGTGTACGTAAGACAGCTAACTTC
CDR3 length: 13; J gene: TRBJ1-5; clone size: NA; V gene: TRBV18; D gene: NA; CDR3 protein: CASSPDRNQPQHF; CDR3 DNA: TGTGCCAGCTCACCAGACAGGAATCAGCCCCAGCATTTT
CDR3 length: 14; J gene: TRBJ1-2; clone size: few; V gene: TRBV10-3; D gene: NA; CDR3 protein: CAISDRGTGYGYTF; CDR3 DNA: TGTGCCATCAGTGACCGGGGTACGGGCTATGGCTACACCTTC
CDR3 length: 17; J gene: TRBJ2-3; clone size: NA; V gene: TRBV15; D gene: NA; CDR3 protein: CATSRAPQVTVTDTQYF; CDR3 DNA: TGTGCCACCAGCAGAGCCCCCCAGGTTACCGTCACAGATACGCAGTATTTT
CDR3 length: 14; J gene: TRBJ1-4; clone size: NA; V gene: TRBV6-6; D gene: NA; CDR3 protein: CASSYGAGYEKLFF; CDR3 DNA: TGTGCCAGCAGTTACGGGGCAGGGTATGAAAAACTGTTTTTT
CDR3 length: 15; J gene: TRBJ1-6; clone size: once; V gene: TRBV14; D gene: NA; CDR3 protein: CASSHQGLGNSPLHF; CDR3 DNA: TGTGCCAGCAGCCACCAGGGGTTGGGAAATTCACCCCTCCACTTT
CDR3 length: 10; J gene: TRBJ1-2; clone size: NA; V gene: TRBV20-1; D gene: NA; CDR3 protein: CSVSRGGYTF; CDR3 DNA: TGCAGCGTCTCAAGGGGTGGCTACACCTTC
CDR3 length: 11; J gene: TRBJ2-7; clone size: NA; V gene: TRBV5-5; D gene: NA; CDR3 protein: CASSLRGGQYF; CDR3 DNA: TGTGCCAGCAGCCTCAGGGGCGGGCAGTACTTC
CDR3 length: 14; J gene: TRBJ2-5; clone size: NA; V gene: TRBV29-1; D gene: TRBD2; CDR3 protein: CSVGLAGGLETQYF; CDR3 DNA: TGCAGCGTCGGACTAGCGGGGGGTCTGGAGACCCAGTACTTC
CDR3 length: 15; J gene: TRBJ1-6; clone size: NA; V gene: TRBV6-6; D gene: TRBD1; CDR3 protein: CASRAGQGPYSPLHF; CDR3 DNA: TGTGCCAGCAGAGCCGGACAGGGGCCCTATTCACCCCTCCACTTT
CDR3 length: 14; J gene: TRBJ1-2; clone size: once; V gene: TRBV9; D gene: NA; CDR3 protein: CASSVAQTNYGYTF; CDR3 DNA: TGTGCCAGCAGCGTAGCCCAAACTAACTATGGCTACACCTTC
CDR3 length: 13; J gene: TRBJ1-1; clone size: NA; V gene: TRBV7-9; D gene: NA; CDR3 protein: CASSVRDTTEAFF; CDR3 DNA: TGTGCCAGCAGCGTCCGGGACACCACTGAAGCTTTCTTT
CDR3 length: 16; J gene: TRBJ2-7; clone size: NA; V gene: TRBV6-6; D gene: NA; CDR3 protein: CASSYGAESSSYEQYF; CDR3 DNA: TGTGCCAGCAGTTACGGGGCTGAGTCGAGCTCCTACGAGCAGTACTTC
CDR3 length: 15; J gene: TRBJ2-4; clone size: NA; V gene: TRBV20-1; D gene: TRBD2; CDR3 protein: CSASVLAGVRNIQYF; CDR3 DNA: TGCAGTGCTAGTGTACTAGCGGGAGTCAGAAACATTCAGTACTTC
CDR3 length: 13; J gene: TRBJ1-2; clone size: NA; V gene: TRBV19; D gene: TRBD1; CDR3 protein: CASNTPRDSGYTF; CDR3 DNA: TGTGCCTCAAACACCCCCCGGGACAGTGGCTACACCTTC
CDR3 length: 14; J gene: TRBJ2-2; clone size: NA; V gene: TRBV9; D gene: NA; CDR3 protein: CASSVEGYTGELFF; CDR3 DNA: TGTGCCAGCAGCGTCGAGGGCTACACCGGGGAGCTGTTTTTT
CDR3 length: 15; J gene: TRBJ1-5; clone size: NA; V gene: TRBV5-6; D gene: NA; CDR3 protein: CASSLTPRSNQPQHF; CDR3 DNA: TGTGCCAGCAGCTTAACCCCTAGAAGCAATCAGCCCCAGCATTTT
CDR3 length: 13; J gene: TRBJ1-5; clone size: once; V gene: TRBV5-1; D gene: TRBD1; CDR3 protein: CASSEQGNQPQHF; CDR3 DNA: TGCGCCAGCAGCGAACAGGGGAATCAGCCCCAGCATTTT
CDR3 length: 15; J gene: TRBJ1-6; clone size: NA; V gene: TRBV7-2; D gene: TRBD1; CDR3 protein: CASSPQTGGRSPLHF; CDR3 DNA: TGTGCCAGCAGCCCACAGACAGGGGGCAGGTCACCCCTCCACTTT
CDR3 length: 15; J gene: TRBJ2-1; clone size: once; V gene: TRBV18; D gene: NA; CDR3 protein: CASSLAQGSYNEQFF; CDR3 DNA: TGTGCCAGCTCACTAGCTCAAGGCTCCTACAATGAGCAGTTCTTC
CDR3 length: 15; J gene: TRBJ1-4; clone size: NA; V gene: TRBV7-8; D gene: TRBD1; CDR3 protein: CASSLVTGGEEKLFF; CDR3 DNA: TGTGCCAGCAGCTTAGTGACAGGGGGCGAAGAAAAACTGTTTTTT
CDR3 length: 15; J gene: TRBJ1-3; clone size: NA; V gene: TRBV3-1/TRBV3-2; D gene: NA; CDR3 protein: CASSPQARAGNTIYF; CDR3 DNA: TGTGCCAGCAGCCCCCAGGCACGAGCTGGAAACACCATATATTTT
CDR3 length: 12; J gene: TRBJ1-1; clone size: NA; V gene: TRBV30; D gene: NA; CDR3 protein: CAYAGRNTEAFF; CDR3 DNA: TGTGCCTATGCGGGGAGGAACACTGAAGCTTTCTTT